The 22 T cell receptor beta chains below all came from one sample that was sequenced in a study of response to subunit inactivated influenza vaccine. TCRdb re-derived calls from the RT-PCR reads in MiXCR, one entry per CDR3 protein. In the table there are about 650,000 distinct CDR3 sequences, around a sixth of which are singletons. The sequenced sample was PBMCs from blood, obtained 11 to 12 days after vaccination. These receptors were taken from a man in his fifties or sixties who received an inactivated influenza vaccine.

This clonotype was recorded a few times. The CDR3 sequence: CASSSPLEGFPDTQYF. The CDR3 DNA follows: TGTGCCAGCAGCTCCCCACTAGAGGGGTTCCCAGATACGCAGTATTTT. The V and J genes are TRBV7-6 and TRBJ2-3; D tentatively reads TRBD1 or TRBD2 (5 bases each). CDR3 length: 16 residues. Germline values: CDR1 SGHVS, CDR2 FNYEAQ. Trimming stripped 4 bases from V and 4 bases from J, with 18 bases between.

V gene TRBV9 combines with J gene TRBJ1-5; D might be TRBD1 (5 bases). The CDR3 length is 15 residues. The V end lost 2 bases, the J end lost 0 bases, and 9 bases lay between the germline ends. The germline V gene encodes CDR1 SGDLS and CDR2 YYNGEE. This CDR3 reads CASSVGGNSNQPQHF. The CDR3 DNA is TGTGCCAGCAGCGTCGGGGGGAATAGCAATCAGCCCCAGCATTTT.

The DNA of the CDR3 is TGCGCCAGCAGCCAAACCCTAGCGGAGAACACCGGGGAGCTGTTTTTT. Its protein product is CASSQTLAENTGELFF. This chain connects TRBV4-3 to TRBJ2-2; 7 nucleotides match TRBD2. The CDR3 is made up of 16 amino acids. The V gene's germline CDR1 is LGHNA and CDR2 YSLEER. V was pared by 2 bases and J by 1 base, with 4 bases of the junction left unmatched.

This clonotype was observed a few times. This chain joins TRBV4-2 and TRBJ2-3; TRBD2 matches 8 bases. With 6 bases clipped from V and 5 bases from J, the junction kept 10 bases outside the gene matches. The CDR3 totals 15 residues. From germline, CDR1 is LGHNA and CDR2 YNFKEQ. The CDR3 is CASSLAGGQGDTQYF. For the CDR3, the DNA is TGTGCCAGCAGTCTTGCGGGGGGCCAGGGAGATACGCAGTATTTT.

Only a few counts were recorded for this clonotype. V usage is TRBV28 and J usage is TRBJ1-1, with D maybe TRBD1 (5 bases). Trimming pared 7 bases from V and 3 bases from J, leaving 24 bases between. From germline, CDR1 is MDHEN and CDR2 SYDVKM. This CDR3 has 17 residues. The chain's CDR3 is CASTYPRGQGRYTEAFF. CDR3 coding DNA: TGTGCCAGCACCTATCCCCGAGGGCAGGGACGGTACACTGAAGCTTTCTTT.

The chain joins TRBV10-1 to TRBJ2-7; 12 positions agree with TRBD2. The germline V gene encodes CDR1 WNHNN and CDR2 SYGVQD (reference sequence). The V segment lost 7 bases and the J segment 5 bases; nucleotides outside the gene matches: 6. The CDR3 runs to 14 residues. CDR3 bases: TGCGCCAGCACCTCGGGACTAGCGGGCCACGAGCAGTACTTC. Amino acids: CASTSGLAGHEQYF.

V usage is TRBV20-1 and J usage is TRBJ2-3, with 9 bases fitting TRBD2. Trimming cost V 1 base and J 4 bases; bases outside gene matches: 12. The germline gives CDR1 DFQATT, CDR2 SNEGSKA (reference sequence). CDR3 length: 17 amino acids. In DNA, the CDR3 is TGCAGTGCTAGAGGTGCCTTGGGCGGGAGGGCCCCAGATACGCAGTATTTT. Translated, it gives CSARGALGGRAPDTQYF.

This clonotype has more than one count but fewer than ten. The V and J genes are TRBV4-3 and TRBJ2-1; D call uncertain. The CDR3 is 14 residues long. The V end lost 1 base, the J end lost 8 bases, and 12 bases lay between the germline ends. Germline values: CDR1 LGHNA, CDR2 YSLEER. CDR3 in DNA: TGCGCCAGCAGCCAAGTTGAAGGATCAGATGAGCAGTTCTTC. Protein product: CASSQVEGSDEQFF.

This rearrangement joins TRBV25-1 to TRBJ1-4; possible D gene TRBD1, 6 bases. The CDR3 is 16 amino acids. The V gene lost 6 bases and the J gene lost 7 bases, with 21 bases spanning the gap. Germline CDR1 is MGHDK and CDR2 is SYGVNS. CDR3 bases: TGTGCCAGCAGCGAAATCGGAACAGGGCCGGGTGAAAAACTGTTTTTT. Its translation: CASSEIGTGPGEKLFF.

This chain joins TRBV20-1 and TRBJ2-7, with 8 bases lining up with TRBD1. Germline values: CDR1 DFQATT, CDR2 SNEGSKA (reference sequence). V gave up 0 bases and J gave up 1 base; unmatched junction bases: 8. The CDR3 consists of 16 residues. The CDR3 loop reads CSARDEGTGLSYEQYF. DNA for the CDR3: TGCAGTGCTAGAGATGAGGGGACAGGCCTATCCTACGAGCAGTACTTC.

This clonotype was seen a few times. J is TRBJ2-1 and V is TRBV12-3 or TRBV12-4, with a weak D call TRBD1 (6 bases). The CDR3 extends over 18 amino acids. Trimming shortened V by 1 base and J by 4 bases, and 20 bases separated the two germline ends. The CDR3 loop reads CASSLGGLVSDRYNEQFF. The CDR3 bases are TGTGCCAGCAGTTTAGGAGGGCTGGTGTCGGACAGATACAATGAGCAGTTCTTC.

V and J are TRBV11-2 and TRBJ2-7; TRBD2 matches at 10 bases. Germline CDR1 is SGHAT and CDR2 is FQNNGV. This CDR3 has 18 residues. The J segment lost 0 bases and the V segment lost 1 base, leaving 9 bases of the junction unmatched. CDR3 nucleotides: TGTGCCAGCAGCTTAGGTATTAGCGGGGGGATTAGCTCCTACGAGCAGTACTTC. This translates into CASSLGISGGISSYEQYF.

This chain connects TRBV6-2 or TRBV6-3 to TRBJ1-6; D uncertain. Germline assignment: CDR1 MNHEY and CDR2 SVGEGT. Trimming removed 5 bases from V and 14 bases from J, with 19 bases in between. The CDR3 loop spans 14 amino acids. The CDR3 DNA reads as TGTGCCAGCAGTGCCACTACAGCGGAATCGGCCCTCCACTTT. Translated, it gives CASSATTAESALHF.

This clonotype was picked up a small number of times. The chain couples TRBV20-1 to TRBJ2-5; 10 positions match TRBD1. CDR3 length: 16 amino acids. Germline assignment: CDR1 DFQATT and CDR2 SNEGSKA (reference sequence). The ends lost 3 bases at V and 2 bases at J; junction bases unmatched: 9. The CDR3, as DNA: TGCAGTGCTAGGCTGATGGGACAGGGGTATCAAGAGACCCAGTACTTC. The encoded protein is CSARLMGQGYQETQYF.

This clonotype was observed a few times. V is TRBV10-3 and J is TRBJ2-3, with TRBD1 as a possible D gene (5 bases). The CDR3 has 14 amino acids. CDR1 and CDR2 from the germline V gene are ENHRY and SYGVKD. V shed 0 bases and J shed 3 bases, with 7 bases lying between them. CDR3 in amino acids: CAISESDTTDTQYF. The CDR3 bases are TGTGCCATCAGTGAGTCGGACACAACAGATACGCAGTATTTT.

V usage is TRBV6-2 or TRBV6-3 and J usage is TRBJ2-3; 9 nucleotides line up with TRBD2. Germline V gene data show CDR1 as MNHEY and CDR2 as SVGEGT. The V and J ends lost 6 bases and 2 bases, in that order; junction bases with no gene match: 12. The CDR3 has 17 amino acids. The CDR3 loop is CASRDWSGGHATDTQYF. The CDR3 coding sequence is TGTGCCAGCAGAGATTGGAGCGGGGGGCATGCCACAGATACGCAGTATTTT.

This clonotype was seen many times. J is TRBJ2-3 and V is TRBV5-5, with D perhaps TRBD1 (6 bases). Germline lookup yields CDR1 SGHKS and CDR2 YYEKEE (reference sequence). The CDR3 is 17 residues long. V gave up 0 bases and J gave up 2 bases, with 16 bases separating them. The CDR3 protein is CASSLVRHGGTTDTQYF. CDR3 nucleotide sequence: TGTGCCAGCAGCTTGGTCCGGCATGGGGGCACCACAGATACGCAGTATTTT.

This sequence joins TRBV6-2 or TRBV6-3 and TRBJ2-6; D is ambiguous. CDR1 MNHEY and CDR2 SVGEGT come from the germline V gene. Trimming shortened V by 5 bases and J by 4 bases, and 6 bases separated the two germline ends. The CDR3 contains 13 residues. This CDR3 is CASSGIGANVLTF. Here the CDR3 DNA reads TGTGCCAGCAGTGGGATCGGGGCCAACGTCCTGACTTTC.

This clonotype was picked up a small number of times. V gene TRBV24-1 combines with J gene TRBJ2-1; a weak D match, TRBD2 (6 bases). Trimming pared 1 base from V and 0 bases from J, leaving 9 bases between. The germline V gene encodes CDR1 KGHDR and CDR2 SFDVKD. The CDR3 runs 16 residues. In nucleotides, the CDR3 is TGTGCCACCAGTGATTTAGACGGGAGCTCCTACAATGAGCAGTTCTTC. This encodes CATSDLDGSSYNEQFF.

V is TRBV5-1 and J is TRBJ1-1; 10 bases map to TRBD1. The ends lost 1 base at V and 6 bases at J; junction bases unmatched: 3. The CDR3 sequence is 14 residues long. Germline V CDR1 and CDR2: SGHRS, YFSETQ. The CDR3 reads CASSLTGTGAEAFF. For the CDR3, the DNA is TGCGCCAGCAGCTTGACCGGGACAGGGGCTGAAGCTTTCTTT.

The chain joins TRBV7-3 to TRBJ2-7; no firm D call. Deletions cut 2 bases from V and 2 bases from J, with 7 bases between. Germline V gene lookup returns CDR1 SGHTA and CDR2 FQGTGA. The CDR3 consists of 13 residues. The CDR3 nucleotides are TGTGCCAGCAGCTTAGGAGATCCCTACGAGCAGTACTTC. As protein: CASSLGDPYEQYF. Drawing the rest from reference TRBV7-3 and TRBJ2-7, the complete variable domain is GAGVSQTPSNKVTEKGKYVELRCDPISGHTALYWYRQSLGQGPEFLIYFQGTGAADDSGLPNDRFFAVRPEGSVSTLKIQRTERGDSAVYLCASSLGDPYEQYFGPGTRLTVT.

This chain uses TRBV6-1 with TRBJ2-3; TRBD2 is a possible D gene (6 bases). Germline lookup yields CDR1 MNHNS and CDR2 SASEGT. The CDR3 sequence is 15 residues long. V was clipped by 5 bases and J by 2 bases, with 14 bases between them. CDR3 DNA sequence: TGTGCCAGCAGTATCCTGGCGGGGAACACAGATACGCAGTATTTT. This codes for CASSILAGNTDTQYF.